This T cell receptor beta chain originates from a study of cytomegalovirus exposure and HLA in healthy donors. This clone was recorded a few times. Its antigen is not identified. Primers for the PCR totalled 60 Vbeta and 13 Jbeta. Profiled with immunoSEQ multiplex PCR; TCRdb holds only in-frame clones, not every one. This repertoire shows some 150,000 clones, about four fifths found once; its top ten account for more than 1.1%. There are 16 residues in the CDR3. CDR1 is MNHEY, CDR2 SMNVEV, per germline (reference sequence). V lost 2 bases, J lost 3 bases, and 16 bases lay in between. Study-wide results and caveats: The authors enumerated some 160 TCR beta chains as linked to cytomegalovirus. Upon later analysis, TCR association rates were observed to vary by HLA locus, being highest for DRB1 and lowest for HLA-C. A missense variant in DCLRE1C was later tied to TCR beta V- and J-gene trimming. Rarity held for most TCR sequences, but there were some public TCRs that occurred in many donors.

This clonotype was obtained from a woman in her thirties or forties in good health and CMV-seronegative. This chain joins TRBV27 and TRBJ1-2; possible D gene TRBD1, 6 bases. The specimen was PBMCs. The CDR3 spells CASSLGRTALYYGYTF. CDR3 DNA: TGTGCCAGCAGTTTAGGGCGGACAGCGTTGTACTATGGCTACACCTTC.